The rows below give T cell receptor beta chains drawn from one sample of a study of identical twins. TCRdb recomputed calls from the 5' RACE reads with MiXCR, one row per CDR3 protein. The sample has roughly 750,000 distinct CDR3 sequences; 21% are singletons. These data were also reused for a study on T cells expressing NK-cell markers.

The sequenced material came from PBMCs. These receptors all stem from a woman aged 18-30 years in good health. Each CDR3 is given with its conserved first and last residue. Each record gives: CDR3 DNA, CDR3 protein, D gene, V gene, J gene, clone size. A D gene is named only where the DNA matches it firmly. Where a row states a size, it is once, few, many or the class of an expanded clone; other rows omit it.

TGTGCCAGCACCCTAGCGGGAGCAAAGGAGACCCAGTACTTC,CASTLAGAKETQYF,TRBD2,TRBV7-9,TRBJ2-5,-
TGCGCCAGCAGCAACCCACAGGGTTCCCAAGAGACCCAGTACTTC,CASSNPQGSQETQYF,-,TRBV5-1,TRBJ2-5,few
TGTGCCAGCAGCCCGACCCCGGGACTAGCGGGAGGAAGCGAGCAGTTCTTC,CASSPTPGLAGGSEQFF,TRBD2,TRBV7-2,TRBJ2-1,few
TGCGCCAGCAGCGAGGGGGTAGGGCAGTACTTC,CASSEGVGQYF,-,TRBV5-1,TRBJ2-7,-
TGTGCCAGCAGTGAATTCCGGGAGCCAGATACGCAGTATTTT,CASSEFREPDTQYF,-,TRBV6-1,TRBJ2-3,few
TGTGCCAGCACGCCGCTTAGTAACTATGGCTACACCTTC,CASTPLSNYGYTF,-,TRBV7-2,TRBJ1-2,few
TGCAGTGCTAGAGGAGCTGGCAGGGAGCACTATGGCTACACCTTC,CSARGAGREHYGYTF,-,TRBV20-1,TRBJ1-2,few
TGCAGTGCTCAGAGAACTAGCGGGAACACAGATACGCAGTATTTT,CSAQRTSGNTDTQYF,TRBD2,TRBV20-1,TRBJ2-3,few
TGTGCCAGCAGTAAGGACGGCAATGAGCAGTTCTTC,CASSKDGNEQFF,-,TRBV2,TRBJ2-1,-
TGTGCCACCAGTGATTCAGGGGCTCTGAACAATGAGCAGTTCTTC,CATSDSGALNNEQFF,-,TRBV24-1,TRBJ2-1,-
TGTGCCAGCTCTGACAGGGTGAACACCGGGGAGCTGTTTTTT,CASSDRVNTGELFF,TRBD1,TRBV2,TRBJ2-2,-
TGTGCCAGCAGCTTGTTTCGTACTGAAGCTTTCTTT,CASSLFRTEAFF,-,TRBV7-9,TRBJ1-1,-
TGTGCCAGCACCCCGTCTGGGACTAGCGACGAGCAGTACTTC,CASTPSGTSDEQYF,TRBD2,TRBV12-3/TRBV12-4,TRBJ2-7,few
TGTGCCAGCAGCCGACACCTAAAGGCAGGGTCGGGCTCTGGGGCCAACGTCCTGACTTTC,CASSRHLKAGSGSGANVLTF,-,TRBV3-1,TRBJ2-6,-
TGTGCCACCAGCAGAGACGGACAGGGGAGGCTGGGCAATCAGCCCCAGCATTTT,CATSRDGQGRLGNQPQHF,TRBD1,TRBV15,TRBJ1-5,few
TGTGCCAGCAGCCAATTCGCGGACAATGAGCAGTTCTTC,CASSQFADNEQFF,-,TRBV16,TRBJ2-1,few
TGTGCCAGCAGCAAGAGTACAGGGGCTTTGAACACTGAAGCTTTCTTT,CASSKSTGALNTEAFF,TRBD1,TRBV12-3/TRBV12-4,TRBJ1-1,-
TGTGCCAGCAGGGCGGGGTCTCAGACCCAGTACTTC,CASRAGSQTQYF,-,TRBV12-3/TRBV12-4,TRBJ2-5,few
TGTGCCAGCAGTTTCCTAACGGAAGCGCAGTATTTT,CASSFLTEAQYF,-,TRBV27,TRBJ2-3,few
TGCAGTGCTAGATCAAACAGGGATATGGGCAATCAGCCCCAGCATTTT,CSARSNRDMGNQPQHF,-,TRBV20-1,TRBJ1-5,-
TGTGCCAGCAGCTCACTAGCAGGGGCCTACGAGCAGTACTTC,CASSSLAGAYEQYF,-,TRBV7-2,TRBJ2-7,-
TGTGCCAGCAGAATGAGACTGATCTATGGCTACACCTTC,CASRMRLIYGYTF,-,TRBV2,TRBJ1-2,-
TGTGCCATCAGGACTGGACAGGGGGGGATACACGAGCAGTACTTC,CAIRTGQGGIHEQYF,TRBD1,TRBV10-3,TRBJ2-7,-
TGTGCCAGTCGGAACGACCGCACCGGGGAGCTGTTTTTT,CASRNDRTGELFF,-,TRBV19,TRBJ2-2,few
TGCAGCGTTGAAGCCCTAGCGAGAACCTACAATGAGCAGTTCTTC,CSVEALARTYNEQFF,-,TRBV29-1,TRBJ2-1,few
TGTGCCAGCAGCCTCGGCAGGGGGCCGGTAGATACGCAGTATTTT,CASSLGRGPVDTQYF,TRBD1,TRBV11-1,TRBJ2-3,once
TGCAGTGCTAGAGATGCGGGGTTAGGGGAGCAGTACTTC,CSARDAGLGEQYF,-,TRBV20-1,TRBJ2-7,-
TGCAGTGCTACACGACAGGGGGCAGACACTGAAGCTTTCTTT,CSATRQGADTEAFF,TRBD1,TRBV20-1,TRBJ1-1,many
TGTGCCACCAGCAGATCCAGAGGGTTGGTCCTGACTTTC,CATSRSRGLVLTF,-,TRBV15,TRBJ2-6,-
TGCAGTGCTAGAGATAGAGCTTTCCAAGCAGAAGTCCAAGAGACCCAGTACTTC,CSARDRAFQAEVQETQYF,-,TRBV20-1,TRBJ2-5,few
TGCAGTGCTAGAGAAGGGACCAACACCGGGGAGCTGTTTTTT,CSAREGTNTGELFF,-,TRBV20-1,TRBJ2-2,few
TGCAGTGCTACCAACGGGACAGGGGGCTACGAGCAGTACTTC,CSATNGTGGYEQYF,TRBD1,TRBV20-1,TRBJ2-7,-
TGTGCCAGCACTATCTATCCGGGACGAAGAAGGTCGAATGAGCAGTTCTTC,CASTIYPGRRRSNEQFF,-,TRBV2,TRBJ2-1,-
TGTGCCAGCAGTTCGACAGGGGCTGGTGGCTACACCTTC,CASSSTGAGGYTF,TRBD1,TRBV12-3/TRBV12-4,TRBJ1-2,-
TGTGCCAGCAGTTCTTACAGAAGCTACGAGCAGTACTTC,CASSSYRSYEQYF,-,TRBV27,TRBJ2-7,-
TGCGCCAGCAGCTTGGCAGGGTCAATGGGCACTGAAGCTTTCTTT,CASSLAGSMGTEAFF,-,TRBV5-1,TRBJ1-1,few
TGTGCCACCAGCAGAGTCCCTTACGGCAGTCGGGCTGGCGAGCAGTACTTC,CATSRVPYGSRAGEQYF,-,TRBV15,TRBJ2-7,-
TGCAGCGTTGAGCTCCCCTACGAAGGGCAGTACTTC,CSVELPYEGQYF,-,TRBV29-1,TRBJ2-7,many
TGCGCCAGCAGCCAGGGGGTTGGGGAAAAACTGTTTTTT,CASSQGVGEKLFF,-,TRBV4-3,TRBJ1-4,few
TGCAGCGCCGCGTTTTCTGGAAACACCATATATTTT,CSAAFSGNTIYF,-,TRBV29-1,TRBJ1-3,few